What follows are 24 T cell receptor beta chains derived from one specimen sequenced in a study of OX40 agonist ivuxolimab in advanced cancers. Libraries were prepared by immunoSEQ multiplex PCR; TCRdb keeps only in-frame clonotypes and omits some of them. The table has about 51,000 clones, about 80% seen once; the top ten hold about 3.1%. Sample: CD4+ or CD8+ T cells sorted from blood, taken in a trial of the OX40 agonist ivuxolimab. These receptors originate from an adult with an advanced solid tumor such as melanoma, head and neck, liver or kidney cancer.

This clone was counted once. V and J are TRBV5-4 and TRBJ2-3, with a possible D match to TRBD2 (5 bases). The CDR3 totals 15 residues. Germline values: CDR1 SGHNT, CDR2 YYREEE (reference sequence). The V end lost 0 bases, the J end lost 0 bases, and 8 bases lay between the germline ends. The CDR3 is CASSLVLASTDTQYF. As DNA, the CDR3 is TGTGCCAGCAGCTTGGTTCTAGCTAGCACAGATACGCAGTATTTT.

The chain's CDR3 is CASSQLLYYEQYF. The CDR3 DNA sequence: TGTGCCAGCAGCCAATTGCTCTACTACGAGCAGTACTTC. The chain has TRBV14 and TRBJ2-7; D is unclear. This CDR3 spans 13 amino acids. V was cut by 2 bases and J by 3 bases, with 8 bases left in between. In germline, CDR1 is SGHDN, CDR2 FVKESK.

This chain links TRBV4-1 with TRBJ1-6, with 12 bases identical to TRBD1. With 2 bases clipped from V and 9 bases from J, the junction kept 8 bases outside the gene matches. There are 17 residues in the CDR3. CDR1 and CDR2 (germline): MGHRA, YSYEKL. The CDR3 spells CASSQRTGQGAPSPLHF. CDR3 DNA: TGCGCCAGCAGCCAACGAACGGGACAGGGGGCGCCTTCACCCCTCCACTTT.

In nucleotides, the CDR3 is TGTGCCAGCAGCCACAACATGGGGGGTCGAAACACCATATATTTT. Its translation is CASSHNMGGRNTIYF. The chain employs TRBV27 and TRBJ1-3; tentatively, D is TRBD1 (5 bases). Germline CDR1 reads MNHEY; CDR2 reads SMNVEV (reference sequence). This CDR3 spans 15 amino acids. Trimming pared 6 bases from V and 5 bases from J, leaving 17 bases between.

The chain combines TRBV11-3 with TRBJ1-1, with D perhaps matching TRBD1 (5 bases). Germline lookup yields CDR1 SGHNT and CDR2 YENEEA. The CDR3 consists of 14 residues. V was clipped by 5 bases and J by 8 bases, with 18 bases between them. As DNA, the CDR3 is TGTGCCAGCAGCCCCGGACAAATAGGGCTAGAAGCTTTCTTT. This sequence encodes CASSPGQIGLEAFF.

The CDR3, as DNA: TGTGCCAGCAGCCCTACAGGGGGCGATGGCTACACCTTC. It translates to CASSPTGGDGYTF. The genes are TRBV5-4 and TRBJ1-2, with 9 bases lining up with TRBD1. V was clipped by 4 bases and J by 6 bases; unmatched bases: 4. The germline CDR1 and CDR2 sequences are SGHNT and YYREEE (reference sequence). The CDR3 consists of 13 residues.

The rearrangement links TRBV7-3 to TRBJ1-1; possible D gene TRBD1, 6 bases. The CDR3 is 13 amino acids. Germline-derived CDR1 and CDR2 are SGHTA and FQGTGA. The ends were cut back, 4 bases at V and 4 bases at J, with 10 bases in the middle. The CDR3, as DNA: TGTGCCAGCAGCTCAGGGGTGGGCACTGAAGCTTTCTTT. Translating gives CASSSGVGTEAFF.

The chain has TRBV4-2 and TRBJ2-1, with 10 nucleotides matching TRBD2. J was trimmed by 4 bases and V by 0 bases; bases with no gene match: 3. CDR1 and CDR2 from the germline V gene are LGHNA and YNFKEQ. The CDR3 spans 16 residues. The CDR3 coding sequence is TGTGCCAGCAGCCAAGAGAGAGCGGGGGGGTACAATGAGCAGTTCTTC. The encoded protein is CASSQERAGGYNEQFF.

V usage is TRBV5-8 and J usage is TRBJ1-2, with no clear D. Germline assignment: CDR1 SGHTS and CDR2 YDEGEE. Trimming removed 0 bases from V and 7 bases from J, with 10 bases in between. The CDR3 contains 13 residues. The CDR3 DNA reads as TGTGCCAGCAGCTTGGCCTTGGATACTGGCTACACCTTC. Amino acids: CASSLALDTGYTF.

CDR3 bases: TGTGCCAGCAGCGTCCGGGGGGACACAGATACGCAGTATTTT. It yields the protein CASSVRGDTDTQYF. The chain recombines TRBV9 with TRBJ2-3, with 7 bases matching TRBD2. The CDR3 loop spans 14 amino acids. Germline V gene lookup returns CDR1 SGDLS and CDR2 YYNGEE. The junction had 2 bases not matched to a gene; V was cut back by 2 bases and J by 2 bases.

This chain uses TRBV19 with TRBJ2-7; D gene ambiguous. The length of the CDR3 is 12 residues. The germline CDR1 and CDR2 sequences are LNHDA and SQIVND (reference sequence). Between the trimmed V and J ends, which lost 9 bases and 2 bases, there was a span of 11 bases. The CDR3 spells CASGNGPYEQYF. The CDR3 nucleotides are TGTGCCAGCGGAAACGGGCCCTACGAGCAGTACTTC.

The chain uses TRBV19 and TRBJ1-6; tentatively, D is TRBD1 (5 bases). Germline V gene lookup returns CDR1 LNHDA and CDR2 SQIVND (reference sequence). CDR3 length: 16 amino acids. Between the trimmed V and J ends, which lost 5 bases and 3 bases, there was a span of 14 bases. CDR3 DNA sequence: TGTGCCAGTAGTCCCGTAGGGGTCCTCTATAATTCACCCCTCCACTTT. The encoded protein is CASSPVGVLYNSPLHF.

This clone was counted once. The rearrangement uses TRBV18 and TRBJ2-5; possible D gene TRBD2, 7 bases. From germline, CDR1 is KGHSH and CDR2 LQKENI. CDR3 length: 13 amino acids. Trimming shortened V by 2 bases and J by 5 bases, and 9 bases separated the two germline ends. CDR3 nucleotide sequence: TGTGCCAGCTCACCAAGGGGGGGCGAGACCCAGTACTTC. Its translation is CASSPRGGETQYF. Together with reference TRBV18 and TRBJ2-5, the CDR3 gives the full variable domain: NAGVMQNPRHLVRRRGQEARLRCSPMKGHSHVYWYRQLPEEGLKFMVYLQKENIIDESGMPKERFSAEFPKEGPSILRIQQVVRGDSAAYFCASSPRGGETQYFGPGTRLLVL.

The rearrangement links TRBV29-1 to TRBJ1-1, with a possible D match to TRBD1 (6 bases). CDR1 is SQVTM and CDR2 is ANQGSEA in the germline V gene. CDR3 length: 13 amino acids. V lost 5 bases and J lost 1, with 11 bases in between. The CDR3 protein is CSVSGQQNTEAFF. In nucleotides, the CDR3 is TGCAGCGTTAGTGGACAGCAGAACACTGAAGCTTTCTTT.

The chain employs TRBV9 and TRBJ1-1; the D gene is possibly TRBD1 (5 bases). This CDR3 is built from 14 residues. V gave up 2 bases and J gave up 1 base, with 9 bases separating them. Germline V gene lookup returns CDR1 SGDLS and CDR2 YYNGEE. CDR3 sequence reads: CASSVSRANTEAFF. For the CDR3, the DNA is TGTGCCAGCAGCGTGTCCAGGGCGAACACTGAAGCTTTCTTT.

DNA for the CDR3: TGTGCCATCAGTGAGTCGGGCTTCTCGGGCTCTGGAAACACCATATATTTT. Its translation: CAISESGFSGSGNTIYF. The rearrangement links TRBV10-3 to TRBJ1-3; no clear D. Trimming left V 0 bases short and J 0 bases short, with 12 bases between. This CDR3 region has 17 residues. In germline, CDR1 is ENHRY, CDR2 SYGVKD.

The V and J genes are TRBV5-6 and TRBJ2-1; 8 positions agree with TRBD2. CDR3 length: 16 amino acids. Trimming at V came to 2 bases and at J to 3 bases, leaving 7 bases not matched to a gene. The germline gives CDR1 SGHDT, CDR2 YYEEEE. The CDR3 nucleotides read TGTGCCAGCAGCTTAGCGAGCGGGGGTGTCTACAATGAGCAGTTCTTC. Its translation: CASSLASGGVYNEQFF.

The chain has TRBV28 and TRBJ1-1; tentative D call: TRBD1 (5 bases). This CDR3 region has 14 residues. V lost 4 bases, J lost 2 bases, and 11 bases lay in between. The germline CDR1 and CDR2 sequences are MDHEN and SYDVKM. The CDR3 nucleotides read TGTGCCAGCAGTTCCCCTGACAGTAACACTGAAGCTTTCTTT. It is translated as CASSSPDSNTEAFF. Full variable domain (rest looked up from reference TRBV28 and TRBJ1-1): DVKVTQSSRYLVKRTGEKVFLECVQDMDHENMFWYRQDPGLGLRLIYFSYDVKMKEKGDIPEGYSVSREKKERFSLILESASTNQTSMYLCASSSPDSNTEAFFGQGTRLTVV.

CDR3 DNA: TGTGCCAGCAGCCCCGCATTTGACCCCCTGGAGCAGTACTTC. This gives the protein CASSPAFDPLEQYF. The V call is TRBV5-6, the J call TRBJ2-7; D gene unclear. Between the trimmed V and J ends, which lost 4 bases and 7 bases, there was a span of 18 bases. This CDR3 is built from 14 residues. Germline CDR1 SGHDT, CDR2 YYEEEE.

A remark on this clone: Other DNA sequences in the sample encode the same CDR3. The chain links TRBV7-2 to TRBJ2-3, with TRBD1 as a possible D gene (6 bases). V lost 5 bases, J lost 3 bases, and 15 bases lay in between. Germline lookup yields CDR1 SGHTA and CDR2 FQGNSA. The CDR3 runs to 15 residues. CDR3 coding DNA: TGTGCCAGCAGCCCGGACAGCCTCGGGACAGATACGCAGTATTTT. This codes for CASSPDSLGTDTQYF.

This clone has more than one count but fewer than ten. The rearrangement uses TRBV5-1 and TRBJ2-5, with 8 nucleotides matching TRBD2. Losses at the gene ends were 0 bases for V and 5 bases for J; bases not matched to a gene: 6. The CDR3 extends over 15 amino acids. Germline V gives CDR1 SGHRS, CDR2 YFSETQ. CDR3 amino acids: CASSLAGLASETQYF. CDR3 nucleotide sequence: TGCGCCAGCAGCTTGGCCGGACTAGCATCGGAGACCCAGTACTTC. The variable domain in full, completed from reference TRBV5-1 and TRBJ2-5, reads KAGVTQTPRYLIKTRGQQVTLSCSPISGHRSVSWYQQTPGQGLQFLFEYFSETQRNKGNFPGRFSGRQFSNSRSEMNVSTLELGDSALYLCASSLAGLASETQYFGPGTRLLVL.

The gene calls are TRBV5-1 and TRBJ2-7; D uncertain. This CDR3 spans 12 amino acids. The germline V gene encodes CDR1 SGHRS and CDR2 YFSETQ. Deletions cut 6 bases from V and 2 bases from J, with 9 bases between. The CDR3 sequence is CASMLSPYEQYF. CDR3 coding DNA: TGCGCCAGCATGCTTTCCCCCTACGAGCAGTACTTC. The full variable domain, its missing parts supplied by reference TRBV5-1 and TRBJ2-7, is KAGVTQTPRYLIKTRGQQVTLSCSPISGHRSVSWYQQTPGQGLQFLFEYFSETQRNKGNFPGRFSGRQFSNSRSEMNVSTLELGDSALYLCASMLSPYEQYFGPGTRLTVT.

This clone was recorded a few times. The CDR3 loop is CASSYDLAGELFF. The DNA for the CDR3 is TGTGCCAGCAGTTACGATCTGGCCGGGGAGCTGTTTTTT. The chain recombines TRBV6-5 with TRBJ2-2; D is unresolved. Per germline, CDR1 MNHEY and CDR2 SVGAGI. Trimming took off 2 bases at V and 6 bases at J, with 7 bases between the two ends. This CDR3 is 13 amino acids long.

The CDR3 sequence is CASSLQGVGTEAFF. CDR3 bases: TGTGCCAGCTCACTACAGGGTGTCGGTACTGAAGCTTTCTTT. V and J are TRBV18 and TRBJ1-1; D possibly corresponds to TRBD1 (6 bases). In germline, CDR1 is KGHSH, CDR2 LQKENI. The V end lost 4 bases, the J end lost 5 bases, and 14 bases lay between the germline ends. This CDR3 region has 14 residues.